This TCR beta chain was retrieved from a study of OX40 agonist ivuxolimab in advanced cancers. In the study overall: Patients were given ivuxolimab, an antibody that agonizes OX40 (CD134). General study results and limits: Expanded clones were, on average, more numerous in CD8+ T cells than in CD4+.

In this sample, this clone turned up once. Antigen unknown. The V end was cut by 1 base, the J end by 7 bases, with 4 bases between. This CDR3 comprises 11 residues. CDR1 is SGHDT, CDR2 YYEEEE, per germline. The assay was immunoSEQ multiplex PCR, and TCRdb's table has in-frame clones only and misses some. The table lists almost 45,000 clones, 88% of them singletons, with 18% in the top ten. The clonotype comes from an adult with an advanced solid tumor such as melanoma, head and neck, liver or kidney cancer. The specimen comprised CD4+ or CD8+ T cells sorted from blood, sampled in a trial of the OX40 agonist ivuxolimab. This sequence joins TRBV5-6 and TRBJ2-3; no firm D call. This chain's CDR3 is CASSLSNTQYF. CDR3 bases: TGTGCCAGCAGCTTGTCAAATACGCAGTATTTT. Variable domain in full (rest from reference TRBV5-6 and TRBJ2-3): DAGVTQSPTHLIKTRGQQVTLRCSPKSGHDTVSWYQQALGQGPQFIFQYYEEEERQRGNFPDRFSGHQFPNYSSELNVNALLLGDSALYLCASSLSNTQYFGPGTRLTVL.